This T cell receptor beta chain was documented in a study of cytomegalovirus exposure and HLA in healthy donors. Regarding this clone: The antigen is not known.

Study outcomes and limitations: Reports indicated that the classifier achieved high specificity and sensitivity in diagnosing cytomegalovirus status. Among the CMV-associated chains, a few were confirmed in vitro as specific for CMV antigens. Some public TCRs appeared in many individuals, while most sequences were rare.

Germline loops: CDR1 LNHNV, CDR2 YYDKDF (reference sequence). V shed 5 bases and J 5 bases; nucleotides not matched to a gene: 5. The CDR3 has 13 amino acids. Sequencing was performed with immunoSEQ multiplex PCR; in TCRdb, only in-frame clones are kept and a portion is missing. The table records over 200,000 clones, about 92% of them present only once. The source material was PBMCs. The chain uses TRBV15 and TRBJ1-1; 7 bases match TRBD1. The clonotype comes from a woman in her thirties in good health and CMV-seronegative. The CDR3 sequence is CATSLGGTTEAFF. CDR3 sequence (DNA): TGTGCCACCAGCCTAGGGGGCACGACTGAAGCTTTCTTT.